This T cell receptor beta chain was identified in a study of cytomegalovirus exposure and HLA in healthy donors. Study overall: The Caucasian-associated ancestry cluster contained more than 75% of the approximately 390 genotyped donors.

The primer mix had 60 Vbeta and 13 Jbeta primers. Original handling: The count from a later analysis was about 80 million unique TCR beta chains, roughly 11 million of them shared. Measured with immunoSEQ multiplex PCR; TCRdb has only the in-frame clones, and not every one. V and J calls and clone size are given by that table; D and trimming were obtained from the DNA. The sample includes more than 70,000 clones, about three quarters of them seen just once. With respect to this clone: Its cognate antigen is unknown.

The germline CDR1 and CDR2 sequences are ENHRY and SYGVKD. The CDR3 consists of 14 residues. Trimming shortened V by 11 bases and J by 6 bases, and 22 bases separated the two germline ends. Study results and caveats: CMV antigen specificity of a few CMV-associated chains was confirmed in vitro.

The sequence was obtained from a man aged 25 to 45 in good health and CMV-seropositive. The chain has TRBV10-3 and TRBJ1-2; a possible D gene is TRBD1 (5 bases). Sequencing was carried out using PBMCs. The CDR3 DNA reads as TGTGCCGCCTCTCTGGCCGGGGGTGGCCATGGCTACACCTTC. This codes for CAASLAGGGHGYTF.